These 20 T cell receptor beta chains share one sample of origin, sequenced in a study of shared clonotypes between healthy human individuals. The assay was immunoSEQ multiplex PCR, and TCRdb's table has in-frame clones only and misses some. The profile shows millions of clones, over 85% of them singletons. Sample: naive CD4+ T cells sorted from blood. Subset reported: CD45RA+ positively selected. Receptors originate from a man younger than 35 in good health.

The chain uses TRBV9 and TRBJ1-3; TRBD1 agrees at 7 bases. The J segment lost 4 bases and the V segment lost 4 bases, leaving 5 bases of the junction unmatched. Per germline, CDR1 SGDLS and CDR2 YYNGEE. The CDR3 runs to 14 residues. The CDR3 loop reads CASSSPGQGNTIYF. Here the CDR3 DNA reads TGTGCCAGCAGCTCGCCGGGACAGGGAAACACCATATATTTT.

Details on this clone: At one boundary the junction diverges from the germline segment, which might be a read error. The rearrangement uses TRBV2 and TRBJ2-7, with D unclear. Germline values: CDR1 SNHLY, CDR2 FYNNEI. There are 13 residues in the CDR3. CDR3 region: CASSEGGVGPMLF. CDR3 coding DNA: TGTGCCAGCAGTGAAGGGGGTGTCGGACCAATGCTTTTC.

V usage is TRBV28 and J usage is TRBJ2-4; D is perhaps TRBD1 or TRBD2 (6 bases each). Germline values: CDR1 MDHEN, CDR2 SYDVKM. This CDR3 contains 12 residues. Trimming cost V 5 bases and J 7 bases, with 9 bases left between them. Written as DNA, the CDR3 is TGTGCCAGCAGTCAAGGGGGGAACATTCAGTACTTC. Translated: CASSQGGNIQYF.

The chain combines TRBV2 with TRBJ2-5; TRBD2 matches at 10 bases. Trimming took 7 bases from V and 5 from J; bases not matched to a gene: 7. The CDR3 is made up of 14 amino acids. Germline V gene sequence: CDR1 SNHLY, CDR2 FYNNEI. Here the CDR3 reads CASTEREGRETQYF. In nucleotides, the CDR3 is TGTGCCAGCACGGAGCGGGAGGGGCGGGAGACCCAGTACTTC.

The table lists this clone with a few counts. The sample has other DNA sequences that encode this CDR3 too. The V and J genes are TRBV2 and TRBJ1-4; weak D call: TRBD1 (5 bases). CDR1 and CDR2 (germline): SNHLY, FYNNEI. The CDR3 is 12 residues long. The V and J ends lost 8 bases and 5 bases respectively, with 9 bases between them. The CDR3 loop is CASGGDNEKLFF. The CDR3 bases are TGTGCCAGCGGCGGGGACAATGAAAAACTGTTTTTT. Variable domain in full (rest from reference TRBV2 and TRBJ1-4): EPEVTQTPSHQVTQMGQEVILRCVPISNHLYFYWYRQILGQKVEFLVSFYNNEISEKSEIFDDQFSVERPDGSNFTLKIRSTKLEDSAMYFCASGGDNEKLFFGSGTQLSVL.

The chain has TRBV27 and TRBJ2-7; TRBD1 matches 7 bases. J gave up 7 bases and V 4 bases, and 10 bases lay outside the gene matches. Germline CDR1 is MNHEY and CDR2 is SMNVEV (reference sequence). The CDR3 consists of 14 residues. CDR3 residues: CASSSWDSLGEQYF. The CDR3, as DNA: TGTGCCAGCAGTTCCTGGGACAGTTTAGGGGAGCAGTACTTC.

The V gene is TRBV18, the J gene TRBJ2-4; D is ambiguous. CDR1 and CDR2 (germline): KGHSH, LQKENI. V gave up 2 bases and J gave up 0 bases, with 17 bases separating them. The CDR3 runs 18 residues. For the CDR3, the DNA is TGTGCCAGCTCACCAGTGGGTTTTGCTGACCGAGCCAAAAACATTCAGTACTTC. Its protein is CASSPVGFADRAKNIQYF.

The V gene is TRBV6-6, the J gene TRBJ1-2, with a tentative D call TRBD1 (5 bases). CDR1 and CDR2 (germline): MNHNY, SVGAGI (reference sequence). This CDR3 spans 15 amino acids. Trimming left V 7 bases short and J 0 bases short, with 15 bases between. The CDR3 sequence is CASTLREAANYGYTF. The CDR3, as DNA: TGTGCCAGCACTCTCAGGGAGGCTGCTAACTATGGCTACACCTTC.

This rearrangement joins TRBV14 to TRBJ1-1, with a weak D call TRBD1 (6 bases). The CDR3 totals 17 residues. V gave up 0 bases and J gave up 1 base, with 15 bases separating them. From germline, CDR1 is SGHDN and CDR2 FVKESK. The CDR3 loop is CASSQELQGPWNTEAFF. CDR3 in DNA: TGTGCCAGCAGCCAAGAGCTACAGGGTCCCTGGAACACTGAAGCTTTCTTT.

The chain links TRBV5-4 to TRBJ1-1; 8 bases are a match to TRBD1. The germline CDR1 and CDR2 sequences are SGHNT and YYREEE (reference sequence). CDR3 length: 14 residues. With V trimmed by 4 bases and J by 11 bases, 13 bases remained unmatched. The CDR3 sequence is CASSVAGQGAGAFF. CDR3 bases: TGTGCCAGCAGCGTCGCGGGGCAGGGGGCAGGGGCTTTCTTT.

As concerns this clone: Additional DNA sequences in this sample encode the identical CDR3. J is TRBJ1-5 and V is TRBV5-1, with D possibly being TRBD1 (6 bases). The ends were cut back, 0 bases at V and 5 bases at J, with 9 bases in the middle. This CDR3 comprises 14 residues. Germline loops: CDR1 SGHRS, CDR2 YFSETQ. The CDR3 region is CASSLAGGDQPQHF. CDR3 DNA: TGCGCCAGCAGCTTGGCCGGGGGCGATCAGCCCCAGCATTTT.

V and J are TRBV18 and TRBJ1-3; D not certain. The CDR3 has 13 residues. CDR1 is KGHSH and CDR2 is LQKENI in the germline V gene. The V end was cut by 8 bases, the J end by 1 base, with 9 bases between. CDR3 in DNA: TGTGCCAGCACCCAAAGTTCTGGAAACACCATATATTTT. It yields the protein CASTQSSGNTIYF.

In regard to this clone: The same CDR3 is also encoded by other DNA sequences in this sample. This sequence joins TRBV19 and TRBJ1-6; D gene uncertain. Germline lookup yields CDR1 LNHDA and CDR2 SQIVND (reference sequence). The CDR3 contains 12 residues. V was clipped by 5 bases and J by 6 bases, with 5 bases between them. The CDR3 coding sequence is TGTGCCAGTAGTCCGCTTAATTCACCCCTCCACTTT. Its translation: CASSPLNSPLHF.

This clone was seen a few times. V is TRBV30 and J is TRBJ1-6, with 10 bases that match TRBD1. This CDR3 has 13 amino acids. Trimming removed 3 bases from V and 10 bases from J; junction bases left unmatched: 3. Germline V CDR1 and CDR2: GTSNPN, SVGIG (reference sequence). The CDR3 sequence is CAWRGTGESPLHF. CDR3 DNA sequence: TGTGCCTGGAGGGGGACAGGGGAATCACCCCTCCACTTT.

This sequence joins TRBV27 and TRBJ2-3, with 10 nucleotides matching TRBD2. V was clipped by 2 bases and J by 3 bases; unmatched bases: 5. The length of the CDR3 is 16 residues. From germline, CDR1 is MNHEY and CDR2 SMNVEV (reference sequence). Written as DNA, the CDR3 is TGTGCCAGCAGTTTACTTGGGACTAGCGCGACAGATACGCAGTATTTT. As protein: CASSLLGTSATDTQYF.

The chain joins TRBV9 to TRBJ2-2; D is unclear. The CDR3 totals 11 residues. V shed 1 base and J shed 12 bases, with 7 bases lying between them. CDR1 is SGDLS and CDR2 is YYNGEE in the germline V gene. CDR3 coding DNA: TGTGCCAGCAGCGTAAATGGGCAGCTGTTTTTT. This encodes CASSVNGQLFF.

The V and J genes are TRBV11-2 and TRBJ2-1; D unresolved. CDR3 size: 11 residues. The germline V gene encodes CDR1 SGHAT and CDR2 FQNNGV. V was shortened by 1 base and J by 10 bases, with 5 bases between the two germline ends. This CDR3 is CASSLALEQFF. The CDR3 DNA reads as TGTGCCAGCAGCTTAGCACTAGAGCAGTTCTTC. Together with reference TRBV11-2 and TRBJ2-1, the CDR3 gives the full variable domain: EAGVAQSPRYKIIEKRQSVAFWCNPISGHATLYWYQQILGQGPKLLIQFQNNGVVDDSQLPKDRFSAERLKGVDSTLKIQPAKLEDSAVYLCASSLALEQFFGPGTRLTVL.

As to this clone: The same CDR3 arises from other DNA sequences in this sample as well. V usage is TRBV6-5 and J usage is TRBJ2-7; TRBD2 matches 14 bases. V gave up 5 bases and J gave up 5 bases; unmatched junction bases: 5. Germline V gene sequence: CDR1 MNHEY, CDR2 SVGAGI. The CDR3 spans 15 residues. The CDR3 DNA reads TGTGCCAGCAGTAGGGGGACTAGCGGGAGCCACGAGCAGTACTTC. The encoded protein is CASSRGTSGSHEQYF.

The J gene is TRBJ2-5, the V gene TRBV2; possible D gene TRBD2, 6 bases. CDR1 and CDR2 (germline): SNHLY, FYNNEI. Trimming shortened V by 5 bases and J by 2 bases, and 12 bases separated the two germline ends. The CDR3 is made up of 14 amino acids. For the CDR3, the DNA is TGTGCCAGCAGTCCAGGGACTCCTCAAGAGACCCAGTACTTC. Residues: CASSPGTPQETQYF.

This clone was found once. This chain uses TRBV5-6 with TRBJ2-2, with D hard to call. CDR3 length: 15 amino acids. With 6 bases removed from V and 0 bases from J, the gap between germline ends came to 12 bases. Germline V CDR1 and CDR2: SGHDT, YYEEEE. This CDR3 is CASMSEPSNTGELFF. The CDR3 nucleotides are TGTGCCAGCATGAGTGAACCTTCGAACACCGGGGAGCTGTTTTTT.